These T cell receptor beta chains were read from a single sample in a study of OX40 agonist ivuxolimab in advanced cancers. Sequenced by immunoSEQ multiplex PCR; TCRdb stores in-frame clones only, minus some. The sample holds fewer than 95,000 clones, about 92% seen once. Material: CD4+ or CD8+ T cells sorted from blood, obtained in a trial of the OX40 agonist ivuxolimab. These receptors originate from an adult with an advanced solid tumor such as melanoma, head and neck, liver or kidney cancer. CDR3s include the opening cysteine and the closing phenylalanine or tryptophan. A D gene is named only where the DNA matches it firmly. Size values are once, few and many counts, or a class for expanded clones, and some rows have none.

d_call j_call clone_size v_call cdr3_nt cdr3_aa
- TRBJ2-7 once TRBV13 TGTGCCAGCAGCGTAGAGTCCTACGAGCAGTACTTC CASSVESYEQYF
- TRBJ1-1 - TRBV27 TGTGCCAGCAGTTTAAGTGAGGGGGACCCTGAAGCTTTCTTT CASSLSEGDPEAFF
- TRBJ1-2 once TRBV15 TGTGCCACCAGCAGAGAGATGGTCGGTGGCTACACCTTC CATSREMVGGYTF
TRBD1 TRBJ1-2 - TRBV9 TGTGCCAGCAGCGTAGAGACAGGGACCTATGGCTACACCTTC CASSVETGTYGYTF
- TRBJ2-1 few TRBV7-6 TGTGCCAGCCGCTGTCGTGGACTAGGGGGCAATGAGCAGTTCTTC CASRCRGLGGNEQFF
TRBD2 TRBJ2-3 - TRBV7-6 TGTGCCAGCAGCTTAGCCGGGGGGGTAGATACGCAGTATTTT CASSLAGGVDTQYF
- TRBJ2-7 - TRBV9 TGTGCCAGCAGCGTCCTTCCTCTGGACGAGCAGTACTTC CASSVLPLDEQYF
- TRBJ2-1 - TRBV27 TGTGCCAGCAGTAAGAGTCTATACAATGAGCAGTTCTTC CASSKSLYNEQFF
- TRBJ2-5 - TRBV6-6 TGTGCCAGCAGCGGACAGCAAGAGACCCAGTACTTC CASSGQQETQYF
- TRBJ2-1 - TRBV27 TGTGCCAGCTCCGACTTAAGCTCCTACAATGAGCAGTTCTTC CASSDLSSYNEQFF
- TRBJ2-7 - TRBV11-2 TGTGCCAGCAGCTTTTCTCGGCGGACTGCCTCCTACGAGCAGTACTTC CASSFSRRTASYEQYF
- TRBJ2-7 once TRBV18 TGTGCCAGCTCACCAGAGAGGGCCTACGAGCAGTACTTC CASSPERAYEQYF
TRBD1 TRBJ2-7 - TRBV23-1 TGCGCCAGCAGTCAATTAGGGACAGCTCCGGGCGAGCAGTACTTC CASSQLGTAPGEQYF
TRBD1 TRBJ2-1 - TRBV4-1 TGCGCCAGCAGCCAAGATCTGGGACAGGAATACAATGAGCAGTTCTTC CASSQDLGQEYNEQFF
- TRBJ2-7 - TRBV7-9 TGTGCCAGCAGCCCGTCAGCCCGAACGGCCGCTTCCTACGAGCAGTACTTC CASSPSARTAASYEQYF
TRBD2 TRBJ2-5 - TRBV4-1 TGCGCCAGCAGCCAAGCGGCTAGCGGGAGGGCCGGGGAGACCCAGTACTTC CASSQAASGRAGETQYF
- TRBJ1-5 - TRBV19 TGTGCCAGTTCGTGGGCGATAAATCAGCCCCAGCATTTT CASSWAINQPQHF
- TRBJ2-7 - TRBV27 TGTGCCAGCAGTCTTACGGGACTCGCCTCATACGAGCAGTACTTC CASSLTGLASYEQYF
- TRBJ2-5 - TRBV13 TGTGCCAGCAGCTTAAGTCCCGCTGATCAAGAGACCCAGTACTTC CASSLSPADQETQYF
- TRBJ1-1 - TRBV12-5 TGTGCTAGTGGTTACCCGGGAGCTGAAGCTTTCTTT CASGYPGAEAFF
- TRBJ2-3 - TRBV30 TGTGCCTGGACCCCTCAGGGGGGCCCAGATACGCAGTATTTT CAWTPQGGPDTQYF
TRBD1 TRBJ2-1 - TRBV6-1 TGTGCCAGCAGTGAAGAGAGACCGGGCAGGGGGCTCTACAATGAGCAGTTCTTC CASSEERPGRGLYNEQFF
- TRBJ2-7 - TRBV2 TGTGCCAGCAGTGGCCTGGACCAGAGCTACGAGCAGTACTTC CASSGLDQSYEQYF
- TRBJ2-3 once TRBV15 TGTGCCACCAGCCCCCGACTCGGTTTCACAGATACGCAGTATTTT CATSPRLGFTDTQYF
- TRBJ2-7 - TRBV11-2 TGTGCCAGCAGCTCGGACAGCTCCTACGAGCAGTACTTC CASSSDSSYEQYF
- TRBJ1-5 - TRBV14 TGTGCCAGCAGCCAAGATCAAGGTCCCCACAGTGACCCAAGCAATCAGCCCCAGCATTTT CASSQDQGPHSDPSNQPQHF
- TRBJ1-5 - TRBV4-1 TGCGCCAGCAGCACGGCCCTGCATAGCAATCAGCCCCAGCATTTT CASSTALHSNQPQHF
- TRBJ1-6 - TRBV25-1 TGTGCCAGCAGTGAATCGGGAGGGGAAGGTAATTCACCCCTCCACTTT CASSESGGEGNSPLHF
- TRBJ1-1 - TRBV19 TGTGCCAGTAGTATAGATCTATTGGGCACCTTGAACACTGAAGCTTTCTTT CASSIDLLGTLNTEAFF
- TRBJ1-1 once TRBV6-5 TGTGCCAGCAGTTACTCGCCGGTGAACACTGAAGCTTTCTTT CASSYSPVNTEAFF
TRBD2 TRBJ2-1 - TRBV7-2 TGTGCCAGCAGCTTAGATGGACTAGCGGTGAACAATGAGCAGTTCTTC CASSLDGLAVNNEQFF
TRBD2 TRBJ2-7 - TRBV5-4 TGTGCCAGCAGCTTGGGGACTAGCGGGATAGGAGAGCAGTACTTC CASSLGTSGIGEQYF
- TRBJ1-6 - TRBV4-3 TGCGCCAGCAGCCAGGAATGGGGATACCTTAATTCACCCCTCCACTTT CASSQEWGYLNSPLHF
- TRBJ2-4 - TRBV7-2 TGTGCCAGCAGTCCCGGGGACATTCAGTACTTC CASSPGDIQYF
- TRBJ1-5 - TRBV19 TGTGCCAGTAGTATTACGTATGGACAGCCCCAGCATTTT CASSITYGQPQHF
- TRBJ2-3 - TRBV4-3 TGCGCCAGCAGCCCTTACCGGGACAGCACAGATACGCAGTATTTT CASSPYRDSTDTQYF
- TRBJ1-6 - TRBV6-5 TGTGCCAGCAGGGACAGTTGGGATTCACCCCTCCACTTT CASRDSWDSPLHF
- TRBJ1-2 - TRBV29-1 TGCAGCGTTGATATGGGACGCGGCTACACCTTC CSVDMGRGYTF
- TRBJ2-3 - TRBV6-5 TGTGCCAGCAGTTCACTAGTAGGCACAGATACGCAGTATTTT CASSSLVGTDTQYF
- TRBJ1-1 - TRBV27 TGTGCCAGCAGCACCACAGGGTGGGGAACTGAAGCTTTCTTT CASSTTGWGTEAFF